The 28 T cell receptor beta chains reported below all come from one sample, sequenced in a study of Ad26.COV2.S vaccination and SARS-CoV-2 variants. Treatment here: some 20 received Ad26.COV2.S at low or high dose, single or two shots; about 5 received placebo; per-sample allocation not given. Vaccine and placebo recipients were sampled on day 63 after the first injection. Only in-frame clones appear in the TCRdb table, and some are missing; sequencing was by immunoSEQ multiplex PCR. This sample yields roughly 300,000 clones, of which approximately 86% are seen a single time; 9.5% to 12% belongs to the top ten. The specimen comprised peripheral blood, sampled in a trial of Ad26.COV2.S vaccine versus placebo. Receptors were obtained from a person between 18 and 65 years old who received the Ad26.COV2.S COVID-19 vaccine or a placebo.

The chain combines TRBV6-1 with TRBJ2-3, with D possibly being TRBD1 (5 bases). Germline CDR1 and CDR2: MNHNS and SASEGT. Trimming left V 3 bases short and J 7 bases short, with 11 bases between. This CDR3 spans 13 amino acids. This CDR3 reads CASSEWGGNTQYF. The CDR3 DNA is TGTGCCAGCAGTGAGTGGGGCGGAAATACGCAGTATTTT.

The sample holds one count of this clone. This chain connects TRBV24-1 to TRBJ1-2; D unresolved. V lost 3 bases, J lost 4 bases, and 8 bases lay in between. CDR3 length equals 13 residues. Germline values: CDR1 KGHDR, CDR2 SFDVKD. The CDR3 sequence: CATSDGVSYGYTF. The CDR3 nucleotides are TGTGCCACCAGTGATGGGGTCTCCTATGGCTACACCTTC.

This chain connects TRBV19 to TRBJ2-3; 7 bases are shared with TRBD2. With V trimmed by 1 base and J by 1 base, 5 bases remained unmatched. Per the germline V gene, CDR1 is LNHDA and CDR2 is SQIVND (reference sequence). CDR3 length: 16 residues. The CDR3 reads CASSIGVGGGTDTQYF. DNA for the CDR3: TGTGCCAGTAGTATAGGGGTTGGGGGGGGCACAGATACGCAGTATTTT.

V and J are TRBV6-5 and TRBJ1-4; D is perhaps TRBD1 (6 bases). This CDR3 has 15 amino acids. Germline CDR1 is MNHEY and CDR2 is SVGAGI. The germline V and J ends were trimmed by 4 bases and 8 bases, with 17 bases remaining between them. CDR3 nucleotides: TGTGCCAGCAGTTCCTCGGGACATGCGGAGGAAAAACTGTTTTTT. Translating gives CASSSSGHAEEKLFF.

The V call is TRBV5-5, the J call TRBJ2-7; D is possibly TRBD1 (7 bases). The CDR3 is made up of 15 amino acids. V lost 0 bases, J lost 4 bases, and 14 bases lay in between. Looked up from germline, CDR1 is SGHKS and CDR2 is YYEKEE (reference sequence). For the CDR3, the DNA is TGTGCCAGCAGCTTGGGCCAGGGGGGTACGTACGAGCAGTACTTC. This translates into CASSLGQGGTYEQYF.

To note about this clone: The same CDR3 also results from other DNA sequences found in this sample. The chain links TRBV7-2 to TRBJ1-3, with no clear D. Trimming cost V 3 bases and J 0 bases, with 3 bases left between them. The CDR3 consists of 13 residues. Germline V gene lookup returns CDR1 SGHTA and CDR2 FQGNSA. The CDR3 region is CASSFLSGNTIYF. The CDR3 region has the DNA TGTGCCAGCAGCTTTCTCTCTGGAAACACCATATATTTT.

The CDR3 DNA sequence: TGTGCCAGCAGTCGACAAGGCCAACTTTATAGCAATCAGCCCCAGCATTTT. Its protein is CASSRQGQLYSNQPQHF. The chain uses TRBV6-6 and TRBJ1-5, with D uncertain. The V gene lost 5 bases and the J gene lost 0 bases, with 17 bases spanning the gap. The CDR3 loop spans 17 amino acids. CDR1 MNHNY and CDR2 SVGAGI come from the germline V gene (reference sequence).

The chain recombines TRBV6-5 with TRBJ1-1, with D hard to call. The CDR3 consists of 14 residues. CDR1 is MNHEY and CDR2 is SVGAGI in the germline V gene. V was cut by 2 bases and J by 4 bases, with 11 bases left in between. For the CDR3, the DNA is TGTGCCAGCAGTTACGCCGGGAGGGTCACTGAAGCTTTCTTT. As protein: CASSYAGRVTEAFF.

The chain has TRBV7-2 and TRBJ2-3; no firm D call. The CDR3 covers 13 residues. The V gene's germline CDR1 is SGHTA and CDR2 FQGNSA. Between the trimmed V and J ends, which lost 2 bases and 0 bases, there was a span of 3 bases. This CDR3 reads CASSLFSTDTQYF. The CDR3 DNA sequence: TGTGCCAGCAGCTTATTCAGCACAGATACGCAGTATTTT.

This clone was observed once. This rearrangement joins TRBV4-3 to TRBJ2-7; 8 bases match TRBD1. Germline V gives CDR1 LGHNA, CDR2 YSLEER. The CDR3 sequence is 17 residues long. After removal of 0 bases from V and 4 bases from J, the junction contained 11 bases not matched to a gene. CDR3: CASSQDSGAGGVYEQYF. The DNA for the CDR3 is TGCGCCAGCAGCCAAGATTCCGGGGCAGGGGGCGTATACGAGCAGTACTTC.

The genes are TRBV18 and TRBJ1-6; TRBD1 agrees at 7 bases. The CDR3 totals 15 residues. V trimming: 3 bases; J trimming: 5 bases; junction bases outside the gene matches: 4. CDR1 is KGHSH and CDR2 is LQKENI in the germline V gene. The CDR3 sequence is CASSPRDRHNSPLHF. The CDR3 DNA follows: TGTGCCAGCTCACCGCGGGACAGACATAATTCACCCCTCCACTTT.

The J gene is TRBJ2-5, the V gene TRBV9, with D possibly TRBD1 on 5 matching bases. This CDR3 has 15 residues. Germline values: CDR1 SGDLS, CDR2 YYNGEE. V dropped 0 bases and J dropped 5 bases, with 14 bases sitting between them. CDR3 residues: CASSVAATPGETQYF. In DNA, the CDR3 is TGTGCCAGCAGCGTAGCCGCCACCCCAGGGGAGACCCAGTACTTC.

The table lists this clone with a count of one. The V gene is TRBV4-3, the J gene TRBJ1-3; 7 bases fit TRBD1. V lost 0 bases to trimming and J lost 0 bases; unmatched junction nucleotides: 17. Germline values: CDR1 LGHNA, CDR2 YSLEER. The CDR3 consists of 21 residues. The CDR3 DNA sequence: TGCGCCAGCAGCCAAGATTTAATAGGGGGCCAGTTCCTCTTCTCTGGAAACACCATATATTTT. Protein: CASSQDLIGGQFLFSGNTIYF.

In DNA, the CDR3 is TGTGCCACCAGTGTCCAGGGAACCCAGGGGAATGAGCAGTTCTTC. It yields the protein CATSVQGTQGNEQFF. The rearrangement links TRBV24-1 to TRBJ2-1; a possible D gene is TRBD1 (6 bases). CDR3 length: 15 residues. The germline gives CDR1 KGHDR, CDR2 SFDVKD. Trimming stripped 5 bases from V and 7 bases from J, with 17 bases between.

This clone was observed many times. The V call is TRBV6-5, the J call TRBJ1-2; D possibly corresponds to TRBD1 (5 bases). This CDR3 has 14 residues. The germline V gene has CDR1 MNHEY and CDR2 SVGAGI. Trimming cost V 7 bases and J 0 bases, with 12 bases left between them. The CDR3 protein is CASTSLTANYGYTF. The CDR3 DNA follows: TGTGCCAGCACCTCACTGACAGCTAACTATGGCTACACCTTC.

The V call is TRBV21-1, the J call TRBJ2-7; the table gives TRBD2 as D, unverified against the DNA. TRBV21-1 is described as a pseudogene. This CDR3 comprises 12 residues. CDR3: CARGGRAYEQYF. DNA of the CDR3: TGTGCCAGGGGGGGACGGGCCTACGAGCAGTACTTC.

V is TRBV28 and J is TRBJ2-3; TRBD2 agrees at 9 bases. CDR1 is MDHEN and CDR2 is SYDVKM in the germline V gene. The CDR3 sequence is 17 residues long. With V trimmed by 5 bases and J by 1 base, 10 bases remained unmatched. Written as DNA, the CDR3 is TGTGCCAGCAGTCCTCTCGGAGCGGGGGGACGCACAGATACGCAGTATTTT. This codes for CASSPLGAGGRTDTQYF. Combining the CDR3 with reference TRBV28 and TRBJ2-3 gives the whole variable domain DVKVTQSSRYLVKRTGEKVFLECVQDMDHENMFWYRQDPGLGLRLIYFSYDVKMKEKGDIPEGYSVSREKKERFSLILESASTNQTSMYLCASSPLGAGGRTDTQYFGPGTRLTVL.

V usage is TRBV24-1 and J usage is TRBJ1-2; tentatively, D is TRBD1 (5 bases). Trimming took 2 bases from V and 8 from J, leaving 8 bases between them. CDR3 length: 12 amino acids. The germline gives CDR1 KGHDR, CDR2 SFDVKD. This chain's CDR3 is CATSDSGLGYTF. CDR3 DNA sequence: TGTGCCACCAGTGATTCAGGGTTGGGCTACACCTTC.

This chain joins TRBV7-2 and TRBJ1-1; 7 positions match TRBD1. The length of the CDR3 is 13 residues. Germline V gives CDR1 SGHTA, CDR2 FQGNSA. The junction had 7 bases not matched to a gene; V was cut back by 4 bases and J by 8 bases. CDR3 residues: CASSSPMTGEAFF. The DNA for the CDR3 is TGTGCCAGCAGCTCCCCCATGACAGGGGAAGCTTTCTTT.

The chain links TRBV30 to TRBJ1-1; D is ambiguous. The CDR3 is 13 amino acids. V gave up 2 bases and J gave up 1 base, with 8 bases separating them. The germline V gene encodes CDR1 GTSNPN and CDR2 SVGIG (reference sequence). The CDR3 sequence is CAWSLGGNTEAFF. The CDR3 DNA reads TGTGCCTGGAGTTTAGGAGGGAACACTGAAGCTTTCTTT.

The count of this clone is one. The CDR3 here is CASSLGVGDEQYF. The CDR3 DNA is TGTGCCAGCAGCTTAGGGGTCGGGGACGAGCAGTACTTC. This chain links TRBV7-6 with TRBJ2-7; D is possibly TRBD2 (5 bases). V lost 1 base to trimming and J lost 5 bases, with 9 bases between them. Germline CDR1 reads SGHVS; CDR2 reads FNYEAQ. The CDR3 spans 13 residues.

The rearrangement uses TRBV19 and TRBJ2-7; 10 positions match TRBD2. In germline, CDR1 is LNHDA, CDR2 SQIVND (reference sequence). The CDR3 contains 15 residues. Trimming removed 10 bases from V and 1 base from J; junction bases left unmatched: 10. The CDR3 DNA follows: TGTGCCACCCGCCTCAAACTAGCGGGGTCCTACGAGCAGTACTTC. Translation: CATRLKLAGSYEQYF.

This clone was counted a single time. The chain combines TRBV28 with TRBJ1-5; the D is unclear. V was shortened by 8 bases and J by 2 bases, with 10 bases between the two germline ends. Germline CDR1 MDHEN, CDR2 SYDVKM. CDR3 size: 13 residues. The CDR3: CASRWTGNQPQHF. DNA of the CDR3: TGTGCCAGCCGCTGGACGGGCAATCAGCCCCAGCATTTT.

This clone was counted a few times. The chain is built from TRBV7-9 and TRBJ2-5, with D possibly matching TRBD1 (6 bases). The CDR3 length is 15 residues. Germline V gene data show CDR1 as SEHNR and CDR2 as FQNEAQ (reference sequence). The ends were cut back, 7 bases at V and 5 bases at J, with 20 bases in the middle. The CDR3 DNA sequence: TGTGCCAGCAAGGACCCGGCCACAGGGTGGGAGACCCAGTACTTC. It translates to CASKDPATGWETQYF.

The CDR3 DNA is TGCAGTGCTAGTACGGAGTTGGGCGCGGCTGAAGCTTTCTTT. Translating gives CSASTELGAAEAFF. J is TRBJ1-1 and V is TRBV20-1; D unclear. V lost 3 bases and J 6 bases, leaving 17 bases between the germline ends. Germline-derived CDR1 and CDR2 are DFQATT and SNEGSKA (reference sequence). The CDR3 runs to 14 residues.

The V call is TRBV27, the J call TRBJ2-3; D ambiguous. Trimming removed 3 bases at V and 6 bases at J, with 13 bases between. The CDR3 has 14 residues. Germline CDR1 and CDR2: MNHEY and SMNVEV (reference sequence). Here the CDR3 DNA reads TGTGCCAGCAGTTTTCGCGGATTCGGGGATACGCAGTATTTT. Protein product: CASSFRGFGDTQYF.

A few counts support this clone. V usage is TRBV9 and J usage is TRBJ2-2; TRBD2 matches at 7 bases. The length of the CDR3 is 14 residues. CDR1 and CDR2 from the germline V gene are SGDLS and YYNGEE. V was pared by 4 bases and J by 3 bases, with 3 bases of the junction left unmatched. CDR3 bases: TGTGCCAGCAGCAGCGGGGACTACACCGGGGAGCTGTTTTTT. This gives the protein CASSSGDYTGELFF. Filled out from reference TRBV9 and TRBJ2-2, the complete variable domain reads DSGVTQTPKHLITATGQRVTLRCSPRSGDLSVYWYQQSLDQGLQFLIQYYNGEERAKGNILERFSAQQFPDLHSELNLSSLELGDSALYFCASSSGDYTGELFFGEGSRLTVL.

This clone was observed a single time. V usage is TRBV28 and J usage is TRBJ2-1; no reliable D call. Germline CDR1 MDHEN, CDR2 SYDVKM. The CDR3 spans 11 residues. Trimming shortened V by 6 bases and J by 9 bases, and 9 bases separated the two germline ends. The CDR3, as DNA: TGTGCCAGCAGCTACATAACTGAGCAGTTCTTC. It translates to CASSYITEQFF.